One and the same sample provided the 10 T cell receptor beta chains below, sequenced in a study of identifying expanded T cells in peripheral blood. The method was immunoSEQ multiplex PCR; TCRdb's version includes in-frame clones alone and lacks a portion of them. Of tens of thousands of clones in the sample, 84% were seen once. Material for sequencing was blood. These receptors all come from a person aged 18 to 75 in good health.

The chain joins TRBV7-9 to TRBJ1-2; 9 nucleotides agree with TRBD1. This CDR3 comprises 18 residues. CDR1 and CDR2 (germline): SEHNR, FQNEAQ (reference sequence). Trimming at V came to 0 bases and at J to 6 bases, leaving 14 bases not matched to a gene. The CDR3 DNA follows: TGTGCCAGCAGCTTAGCTCCCCAAACAGGGGGCGCAGATAATGGCTACACCTTC. Translation: CASSLAPQTGGADNGYTF.

The genes are TRBV7-6 and TRBJ1-1; no reliable D call. V shed 3 bases and J shed 2 bases, with 10 bases lying between them. Germline V gives CDR1 SGHVS, CDR2 FNYEAQ. CDR3 length equals 14 residues. CDR3: CASSLAGQNTEAFF. In DNA form, the CDR3 reads TGTGCCAGCAGCTTGGCTGGGCAAAACACTGAAGCTTTCTTT.

The rearrangement joins TRBV2 to TRBJ2-7; D unclear. V was clipped by 6 bases and J by 2 bases, with 8 bases between them. Germline assignment: CDR1 SNHLY and CDR2 FYNNEI. This CDR3 has 12 amino acids. This chain's CDR3 is CASSTTPYEQYF. The CDR3 DNA reads as TGTGCCAGCAGCACCACCCCCTACGAGCAGTACTTC. The full variable domain, rest sourced from reference TRBV2 and TRBJ2-7, is EPEVTQTPSHQVTQMGQEVILRCVPISNHLYFYWYRQILGQKVEFLVSFYNNEISEKSEIFDDQFSVERPDGSNFTLKIRSTKLEDSAMYFCASSTTPYEQYFGPGTRLTVT.

The V and J genes are TRBV19 and TRBJ1-1; TRBD1 aligns across 7 bases. Germline V gene data show CDR1 as LNHDA and CDR2 as SQIVND (reference sequence). Germline trimming cut 4 bases from V and 3 bases from J; bases unmatched to any gene: 8. The CDR3 extends over 15 amino acids. The CDR3 is CASSTKQGKDTEAFF. The CDR3 bases are TGTGCCAGTAGTACAAAACAGGGGAAGGACACTGAAGCTTTCTTT.

The chain uses TRBV6-1 and TRBJ2-3, with 7 positions matching TRBD1. CDR1 MNHNS and CDR2 SASEGT come from the germline V gene. With 5 bases clipped from V and 6 bases from J, the junction kept 8 bases outside the gene matches. The CDR3 has 14 residues. The DNA of the CDR3 is TGTGCCAGCAGTTTTGGACAGGTGCGGGATACGCAGTATTTT. As protein: CASSFGQVRDTQYF.

V gene TRBV4-1 combines with J gene TRBJ1-1; D perhaps matches TRBD1 (5 bases). V lost 8 bases, J lost 0 bases, and 13 bases lay in between. The CDR3 extends over 14 amino acids. The germline V gene has CDR1 MGHRA and CDR2 YSYEKL. The CDR3 protein is CASAGRTMNTEAFF. DNA of the CDR3: TGCGCCAGCGCAGGGCGGACTATGAACACTGAAGCTTTCTTT.

V is TRBV6-5 and J is TRBJ2-7; perhaps TRBD2 as D (6 bases). The germline CDR1 and CDR2 sequences are MNHEY and SVGAGI. This CDR3 contains 15 residues. Between the trimmed V and J ends, which lost 0 bases and 2 bases, there was a span of 11 bases. The CDR3 here is CASSYSGSGTYEQYF. The DNA of the CDR3 is TGTGCCAGCAGTTACTCCGGGAGCGGAACCTACGAGCAGTACTTC.

This sequence joins TRBV18 and TRBJ2-5; D is possibly TRBD1 (5 bases). This CDR3 has 13 residues. Trimming took 3 bases from V and 5 from J, leaving 10 bases between them. Germline V gene sequence: CDR1 KGHSH, CDR2 LQKENI. The CDR3 bases are TGTGCCAGCTCACCGACAGTACGGGAGACCCAGTACTTC. Translated: CASSPTVRETQYF.

This clone has only a few counts. This chain links TRBV7-6 with TRBJ2-3; TRBD2 agrees at 10 bases. Germline CDR1 reads SGHVS; CDR2 reads FNYEAQ. CDR3 length: 14 residues. V trimming: 3 bases; J trimming: 5 bases; junction bases outside the gene matches: 2. The CDR3 region is CASSLGLAQDTQYF. The CDR3 DNA reads TGTGCCAGCAGCTTGGGACTAGCGCAAGATACGCAGTATTTT. Variable domain in full (rest from reference TRBV7-6 and TRBJ2-3): GAGVSQSPRYKVTKRGQDVALRCDPISGHVSLYWYRQALGQGPEFLTYFNYEAQQDKSGLPNDRFSAERPEGSISTLTIQRTEQRDSAMYRCASSLGLAQDTQYFGPGTRLTVL.

In its sample, this clone was seen many times. The chain combines TRBV9 with TRBJ2-7; 9 nucleotides match TRBD2. The germline CDR1 and CDR2 sequences are SGDLS and YYNGEE. This CDR3 has 19 amino acids. V dropped 4 bases and J dropped 0; count of bases not matched to a gene: 17. CDR3 residues: CASSQGTSETSGSSYEQYF. The CDR3 DNA sequence: TGTGCCAGCAGCCAGGGGACCTCCGAGACTAGCGGTAGCTCCTACGAGCAGTACTTC.